This passage covers 29 T cell receptor beta chains from one sample sequenced in a study of T cells after yellow fever vaccination. TCRdb re-called the 5' RACE reads through MiXCR, storing one row per CDR3 protein. The sample shows a few hundred thousand distinct CDR3 sequences, roughly 6.8% of them seen only once. Here the sequenced sample was PBMCs, taken roughly 46 days after the first yellow fever vaccination. The receptors were gathered from a man younger than 30 who received the YFV17D yellow fever vaccine.

The V gene is TRBV20-1, the J gene TRBJ2-6, with D perhaps matching TRBD1 (7 bases). The CDR3 contains 18 residues. CDR1 DFQATT and CDR2 SNEGSKA come from the germline V gene (reference sequence). The V end lost 3 bases, the J end lost 0 bases, and 18 bases lay between the germline ends. The CDR3 sequence is CSARTPGGDSSGANVLTF. In nucleotides, the CDR3 is TGCAGTGCTAGGACCCCGGGCGGGGACAGCTCTGGGGCCAACGTCCTGACTTTC.

This clonotype was detected ten times or more. V gene TRBV10-3 combines with J gene TRBJ1-5; D gene uncertain. V was clipped by 0 bases and J by 5 bases, with 2 bases between them. The CDR3 loop spans 12 amino acids. Germline V gene sequence: CDR1 ENHRY, CDR2 SYGVKD. CDR3 protein: CAISESDQPQHF. The CDR3 bases are TGTGCCATCAGTGAGTCGGATCAGCCCCAGCATTTT.

The table lists this clonotype with a few counts. The genes are TRBV19 and TRBJ2-1; 8 nucleotides agree with TRBD2. The CDR3 runs 15 residues. Trimming took 5 bases from V and 8 from J; bases not matched to a gene: 11. Germline CDR1 LNHDA, CDR2 SQIVND (reference sequence). The CDR3 sequence is CASSVLAALVDEQFF. CDR3 coding DNA: TGTGCCAGTAGTGTACTAGCGGCCCTGGTCGATGAGCAGTTCTTC.

This clonotype was counted many times. V is TRBV6-5 and J is TRBJ2-5, with 12 positions matching TRBD2. Germline CDR1 MNHEY, CDR2 SVGAGI. The CDR3 runs 15 residues. V trimming: 8 bases; J trimming: 5 bases; junction bases outside the gene matches: 9. In DNA, the CDR3 is TGTGCCAGCTCTCCGCCTCTAGCGGGGGGGGAGACCCAGTACTTC. Amino acid sequence: CASSPPLAGGETQYF.

There are many counts of this clonotype. J is TRBJ2-7 and V is TRBV7-9; D unclear. V dropped 5 bases and J dropped 0 bases, with 11 bases sitting between them. This CDR3 region has 14 residues. Germline CDR1 is SEHNR and CDR2 is FQNEAQ (reference sequence). The CDR3 DNA sequence: TGTGCCAGCAGCCTGGACGCGAACTCCTACGAGCAGTACGTC. Translation gives CASSLDANSYEQYV.

This clonotype was detected ten times or more. J is TRBJ2-5 and V is TRBV6-1, with 7 bases fitting TRBD1. CDR3 length: 13 residues. V shed 9 bases and J 2 bases; nucleotides not matched to a gene: 6. Germline V gives CDR1 MNHNS, CDR2 SASEGT. The CDR3 DNA reads TGTGCCAGTCGACAGGGACATCAAGAGACCCAGTACTTC. It is translated as CASRQGHQETQYF.

Note on this clonotype: This may be a read error, as it is one base from a much larger clone. The rearrangement uses TRBV6-2 or TRBV6-3 and TRBJ2-7, with 9 positions matching TRBD1. Germline V gene data show CDR1 as MNHEY and CDR2 as SVGEGT. V shed 5 bases, J shed 3 bases, and the junction held 2 bases outside the gene matches. The CDR3 spans 13 residues. The CDR3 sequence is CASSGTGRYEQYV. CDR3 sequence (DNA): TGTGCCAGCAGTGGGACAGGGCGCTACGAGCAGTACGTC.

The chain couples TRBV6-5 to TRBJ1-6, with a possible D match to TRBD1 (6 bases). Trimming left V 2 bases short and J 6 bases short, with 14 bases between. Looked up from germline, CDR1 is MNHEY and CDR2 is SVGAGI. This CDR3 region has 16 residues. This chain's CDR3 is CASSYTSRDINSPLHF. DNA of the CDR3: TGTGCCAGCAGTTACACGTCCCGGGACATTAATTCACCCCTCCACTTT.

This clonotype has a handful of counts. V and J are TRBV7-9 and TRBJ1-1, with a tentative D call TRBD1 (6 bases). This CDR3 spans 15 amino acids. CDR1 is SEHNR, CDR2 FQNEAQ, per germline (reference sequence). Deletions cut 5 bases from V and 0 bases from J, with 13 bases between. DNA for the CDR3: TGTGCCAGCAGCGGATGGACAGTCATGAACACTGAAGCTTTCTTT. Residues: CASSGWTVMNTEAFF.

This clonotype was seen many times. The chain recombines TRBV11-2 with TRBJ2-3; perhaps TRBD2 as D (6 bases). This CDR3 region has 14 residues. Germline V CDR1 and CDR2: SGHAT, FQNNGV. Trimming removed 2 bases at V and 7 bases at J, with 13 bases between. The CDR3 loop is CASSLQAGGNTQYF. CDR3 nucleotides: TGTGCCAGCAGCTTACAGGCAGGAGGGAATACGCAGTATTTT.

This chain uses TRBV20-1 with TRBJ2-7; the D gene is possibly TRBD2 (5 bases). In germline, CDR1 is DFQATT, CDR2 SNEGSKA (reference sequence). The CDR3 is 14 residues long. In DNA, the CDR3 is TGCAGTGCTAGAGGGACTGAGAGCTCCTACGGGCAGTACGTC. The encoded protein is CSARGTESSYGQYV.

There are many counts of this clonotype. The chain recombines TRBV7-9 with TRBJ1-4; D is uncertain. The CDR3 runs to 17 residues. The germline gives CDR1 SEHNR, CDR2 FQNEAQ (reference sequence). V lost 4 bases to trimming and J lost 5 bases, with 20 bases between them. CDR3 sequence: CASSSPLLRVSNEKLFF. The CDR3 DNA sequence: TGTGCCAGCAGCTCGCCCCTCCTCCGGGTATCAAATGAAAAACTGTTTTTT.

This chain uses TRBV12-3 or TRBV12-4 with TRBJ2-3; D perhaps matches TRBD2 (6 bases). The V gene lost 5 bases and the J gene lost 5 bases, with 14 bases spanning the gap. There are 14 residues in the CDR3. This CDR3 is CASSGRAGLDTQYF. The CDR3 DNA sequence: TGTGCCAGCAGTGGGCGGGCGGGATTAGATACGCAGTATTTT.

This clonotype has a count of ten or more. The V and J genes are TRBV5-1 and TRBJ2-7; a weak D match, TRBD2 (6 bases). Germline CDR1 SGHRS, CDR2 YFSETQ. V was shortened by 5 bases and J by 4 bases, with 10 bases between the two germline ends. The length of the CDR3 is 12 residues. CDR3: CASSGGAYEQYF. The CDR3, as DNA: TGCGCCAGCAGTGGCGGGGCGTACGAGCAGTACTTC.

At least ten counts were recorded for this clonotype. The junction departs from the called germline gene at one end, perhaps through a read error. The chain is built from TRBV7-2 and TRBJ2-3; D not resolved. This CDR3 region has 12 residues. Germline CDR1 and CDR2: SGHTA and FQGNSA. CDR3 residues: CASRLGTDTQYF. CDR3 coding DNA: TGTGCCAGCAGGTTAGGCACAGATACGCAGTATTTT.

This clonotype came up a few times. The chain combines TRBV19 with TRBJ2-1; maybe TRBD2 (6 bases). Deletions cut 3 bases from V and 7 bases from J, with 22 bases between. CDR1 is LNHDA, CDR2 SQIVND, per germline (reference sequence). The CDR3 runs to 17 residues. The CDR3 is CASSMWGRGGVGNEQFF. The CDR3 DNA is TGTGCCAGTAGTATGTGGGGCCGGGGAGGAGTAGGTAATGAGCAGTTCTTC.

This clonotype showed up many times. The CDR3 coding sequence is TGTGCCAGCGGATCCTACGAGCAGTACTTC. Amino acid sequence: CASGSYEQYF. V gene TRBV6-6 combines with J gene TRBJ2-7; no firm D call. The CDR3 is 10 residues long. Trimming stripped 8 bases from V and 1 base from J, with 3 bases between. Germline V gene lookup returns CDR1 MNHNY and CDR2 SVGAGI (reference sequence).

This clonotype was picked up a small number of times. The genes are TRBV6-1 and TRBJ2-3; D is undetermined. Between the trimmed V and J ends, which lost 8 bases and 1 base, there was a span of 10 bases. This CDR3 region has 13 residues. The germline gives CDR1 MNHNS, CDR2 SASEGT. CDR3 coding DNA: TGTGCCAGCGTCCAGACCCGCACAGATACGCAGTATTTT. The encoded protein is CASVQTRTDTQYF.

The chain recombines TRBV5-1 with TRBJ2-4; D tentatively reads TRBD1 or TRBD2 (5 bases each). Germline lookup yields CDR1 SGHRS and CDR2 YFSETQ. There are 14 residues in the CDR3. V lost 4 bases and J 4 bases, leaving 12 bases between the germline ends. CDR3 loop: CASSRGPIKNIQYF. The CDR3 DNA is TGCGCCAGCAGCAGGGGACCTATAAAAAACATTCAGTACTTC. The complete variable domain, with remaining parts taken from reference TRBV5-1 and TRBJ2-4, reads KAGVTQTPRYLIKTRGQQVTLSCSPISGHRSVSWYQQTPGQGLQFLFEYFSETQRNKGNFPGRFSGRQFSNSRSEMNVSTLELGDSALYLCASSRGPIKNIQYFGAGTRLSVL.

The gene calls are TRBV18 and TRBJ2-5; possibly TRBD1 for D (5 bases). The CDR3 is 14 amino acids. V was shortened by 3 bases and J by 4 bases, with 12 bases between the two germline ends. CDR1 is KGHSH and CDR2 is LQKENI in the germline V gene. The CDR3 bases are TGTGCCAGCTCACCGCAGGGCGTAAGAGAGACCCAGTACTTC. This sequence encodes CASSPQGVRETQYF.

This clonotype was seen repeatedly, ten times or more. The chain links TRBV5-1 to TRBJ1-1; D unresolved. Between the trimmed V and J ends, which lost 0 bases and 3 bases, there was a span of 12 bases. The CDR3 contains 15 residues. Germline loops: CDR1 SGHRS, CDR2 YFSETQ. The CDR3 reads CASSLGQWRDTEAFF. The DNA of the CDR3 is TGCGCCAGCAGCTTGGGGCAGTGGAGGGACACTGAAGCTTTCTTT.

The chain uses TRBV12-3 or TRBV12-4 and TRBJ2-7, with TRBD1 as a possible D gene (10 bases). This CDR3 is 17 amino acids long. The CDR3 here is CAGSGGTGAFSSYEQYV. For the CDR3, the DNA is TGTGCCGGCAGCGGGGGGACAGGGGCTTTCTCCTCCTACGAGCAGTACGTC.

Ten or more counts support this clonotype. This sequence joins TRBV15 and TRBJ2-2; D possibly corresponds to TRBD1 (6 bases). Deletions cut 2 bases from V and 1 base from J, with 11 bases between. CDR3 size: 16 residues. The germline V gene has CDR1 LNHNV and CDR2 YYDKDF (reference sequence). CDR3 amino acids: CATSRNWGRNTGELFF. The CDR3 nucleotides read TGTGCCACCAGCAGAAACTGGGGGCGGAACACCGGGGAGCTGTTTTTT.

This rearrangement joins TRBV6-2 or TRBV6-3 to TRBJ2-4; D remains ambiguous. The V end lost 2 bases, the J end lost 0 bases, and 8 bases lay between the germline ends. Germline assignment: CDR1 MNHEY and CDR2 SVGEGT. The CDR3 has 15 residues. The CDR3 loop reads CASSYDGLAKNIQYF. Written as DNA, the CDR3 is TGTGCCAGCAGTTACGACGGTTTAGCCAAAAACATTCAGTACTTC.

This clonotype was found a few times. J is TRBJ2-1 and V is TRBV29-1, with 10 bases matching TRBD2. Per germline, CDR1 SQVTM and CDR2 ANQGSEA. CDR3 length: 19 residues. Germline trimming cut 0 bases from V and 0 bases from J; bases unmatched to any gene: 11. The CDR3 loop is CSVEDLGLAGVSSYNEQFF. DNA for the CDR3: TGCAGCGTTGAAGATCTTGGGCTAGCGGGGGTAAGCTCCTACAATGAGCAGTTCTTC.

This clonotype was counted many times. The chain joins TRBV4-1 to TRBJ2-7; D possibly uses TRBD1 or TRBD2 (5 bases each). The germline V gene encodes CDR1 MGHRA and CDR2 YSYEKL. This CDR3 contains 14 residues. The ends were cut back, 9 bases at V and 5 bases at J, with 20 bases in the middle. CDR3 in amino acids: CASMKERGTDEQYF. In DNA form, the CDR3 reads TGCGCCAGTATGAAAGAAAGAGGGACGGACGAGCAGTACTTC.

This clonotype was seen many times. This chain uses TRBV5-1 with TRBJ1-5, with D possibly being TRBD1 (5 bases). Germline lookup yields CDR1 SGHRS and CDR2 YFSETQ. The CDR3 is 17 amino acids. V lost 5 bases and J 2 bases, leaving 20 bases between the germline ends. The CDR3 nucleotides read TGCGCCAGCAGTTTAGATGCCGGGGGATCGGGCAATCAGCCCCAGCATTTT. The encoded protein is CASSLDAGGSGNQPQHF.

This clonotype has a count of ten or more. The chain employs TRBV4-2 and TRBJ1-6, with D perhaps TRBD1 (5 bases). This CDR3 comprises 14 residues. Trimming cost V 0 bases and J 7 bases, with 7 bases left between them. Germline V lookup: CDR1 LGHNA, CDR2 YNFKEQ. The DNA of the CDR3 is TGTGCCAGCAGCCAAGAAGAGGGGAATTCACCCCTCCACTTT. Its protein product is CASSQEEGNSPLHF.

This clonotype was observed a few times. V and J are TRBV12-3 or TRBV12-4 and TRBJ2-3; D is tentatively TRBD1 or TRBD2 (5 bases each). V was shortened by 5 bases and J by 5 bases, with 14 bases between the two germline ends. CDR3 length: 14 amino acids. The chain's CDR3 is CASSPGTWGDTQYF. CDR3 DNA: TGTGCCAGCAGTCCCGGGACGTGGGGAGATACGCAGTATTTT.